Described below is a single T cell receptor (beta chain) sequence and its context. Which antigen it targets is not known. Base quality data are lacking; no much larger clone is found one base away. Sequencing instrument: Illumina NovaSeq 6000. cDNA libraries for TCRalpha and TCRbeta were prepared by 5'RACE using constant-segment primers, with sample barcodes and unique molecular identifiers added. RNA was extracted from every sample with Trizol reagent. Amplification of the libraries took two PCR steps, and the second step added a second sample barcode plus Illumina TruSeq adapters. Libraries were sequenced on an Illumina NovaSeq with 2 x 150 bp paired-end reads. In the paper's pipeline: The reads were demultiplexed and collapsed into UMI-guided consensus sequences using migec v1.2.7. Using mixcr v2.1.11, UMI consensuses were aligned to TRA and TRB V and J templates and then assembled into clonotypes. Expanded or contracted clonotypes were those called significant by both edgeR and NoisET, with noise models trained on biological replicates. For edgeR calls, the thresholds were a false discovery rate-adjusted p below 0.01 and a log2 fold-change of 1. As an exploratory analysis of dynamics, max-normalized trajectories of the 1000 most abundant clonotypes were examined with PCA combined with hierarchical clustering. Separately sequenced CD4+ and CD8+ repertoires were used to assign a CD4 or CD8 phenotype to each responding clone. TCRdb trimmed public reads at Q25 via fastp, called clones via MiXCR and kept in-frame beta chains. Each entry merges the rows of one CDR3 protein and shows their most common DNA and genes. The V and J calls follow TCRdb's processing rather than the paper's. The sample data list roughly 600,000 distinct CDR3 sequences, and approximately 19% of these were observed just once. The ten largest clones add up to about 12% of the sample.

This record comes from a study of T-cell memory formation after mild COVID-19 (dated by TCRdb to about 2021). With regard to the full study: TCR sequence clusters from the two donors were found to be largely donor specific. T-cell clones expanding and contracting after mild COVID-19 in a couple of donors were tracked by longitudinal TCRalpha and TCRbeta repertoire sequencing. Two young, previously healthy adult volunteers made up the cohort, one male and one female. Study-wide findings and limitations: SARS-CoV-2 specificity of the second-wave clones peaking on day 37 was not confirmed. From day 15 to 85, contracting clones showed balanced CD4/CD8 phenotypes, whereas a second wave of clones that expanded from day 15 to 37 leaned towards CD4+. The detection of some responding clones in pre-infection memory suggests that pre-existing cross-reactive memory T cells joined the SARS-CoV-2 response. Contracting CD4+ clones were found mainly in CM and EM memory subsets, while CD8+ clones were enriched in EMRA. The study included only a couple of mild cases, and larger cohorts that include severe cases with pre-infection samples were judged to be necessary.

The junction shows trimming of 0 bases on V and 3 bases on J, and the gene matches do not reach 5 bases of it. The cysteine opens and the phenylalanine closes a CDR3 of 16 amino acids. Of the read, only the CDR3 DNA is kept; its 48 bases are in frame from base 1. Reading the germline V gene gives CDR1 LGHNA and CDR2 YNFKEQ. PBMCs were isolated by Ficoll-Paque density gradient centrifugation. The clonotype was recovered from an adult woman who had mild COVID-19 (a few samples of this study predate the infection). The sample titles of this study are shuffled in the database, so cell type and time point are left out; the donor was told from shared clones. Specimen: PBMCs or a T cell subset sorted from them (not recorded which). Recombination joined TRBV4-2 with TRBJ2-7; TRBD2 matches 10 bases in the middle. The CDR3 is CASSQEALAGSYEQYF. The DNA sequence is TGTGCCAGCAGCCAAGAGGCACTAGCGGGGAGCTACGAGCAGTACTTC.